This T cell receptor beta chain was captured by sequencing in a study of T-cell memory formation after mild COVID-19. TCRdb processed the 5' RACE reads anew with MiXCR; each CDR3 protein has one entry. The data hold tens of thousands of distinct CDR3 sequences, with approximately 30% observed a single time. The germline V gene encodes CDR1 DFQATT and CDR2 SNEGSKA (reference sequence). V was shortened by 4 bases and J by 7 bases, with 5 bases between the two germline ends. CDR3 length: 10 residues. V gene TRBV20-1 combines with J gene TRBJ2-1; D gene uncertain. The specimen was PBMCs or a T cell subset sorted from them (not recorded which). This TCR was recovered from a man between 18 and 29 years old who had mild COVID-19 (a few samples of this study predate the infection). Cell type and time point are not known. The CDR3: CSATGNEQFF. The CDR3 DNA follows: TGCAGTGCTACCGGGAATGAGCAGTTCTTC.